This entry describes one T cell receptor beta chain. The data were obtained in a study of blood T cell repertoires in COVID-19. Overall study: The origin of the acute and convalescent COVID-19 samples was the United States, Italy and Spain. PBMCs, B-cell-depleted T cells, or T cells were the source of the cDNA or gDNA that made up the material.

In the study's own analysis: Amplifying reference gene primers gave estimates of nucleated cell counts. Produced via immunoSEQ multiplex PCR; TCRdb's table is partial and in-frame only. V and J calls and clone size are those listed in that table; D and trimming were worked out from the DNA. The top ten hold roughly 4.2% of the sample, which has around 170,000 clones, 88% seen once. The TCR was taken from a woman aged 30 to 39 with acute or convalescent COVID-19. Sequenced input: peripheral blood.

The CDR3 loop reads CASSPSRTSSYNEQFF. CDR3 sequence (DNA): TGTGCCAGCAGCCCCTCCAGGACTTCCTCCTACAATGAGCAGTTCTTC. This sequence joins TRBV7-2 and TRBJ2-1; TRBD2 is a possible D gene (5 bases). The CDR3 spans 16 residues. From germline, CDR1 is SGHTA and CDR2 FQGNSA. V gave up 5 bases and J gave up 0 bases, with 14 bases separating them.